This T cell receptor beta chain was recorded in a study of CD4 and CD8 cells across lung adenocarcinoma regions. Per germline, CDR1 MNHNS and CDR2 SASEGT. This CDR3 is built from 14 residues. V gave up 7 bases and J gave up 4 bases; unmatched junction bases: 6. Localized lung adenocarcinoma, a non-small cell lung cancer, affected the donors. TCRdb fed the PCR reads into MiXCR, producing one record per CDR3 protein. The table shows approximately 11,000 distinct CDR3 sequences, with about 61% occurring only once. The receptor was isolated from a male donor with lung adenocarcinoma. The CD4 and CD8 labels of this study may be unreliable. J is TRBJ2-2 and V is TRBV6-1; TRBD1 agrees at 7 bases. Source material: CD8+ T cells from the margin of a lung tumor. For the CDR3, the DNA is TGTGCCAGCATCTTCAGGGGGTCCACCGGGGAGCTGTTTTTT. It is translated as CASIFRGSTGELFF.